The clone carrying this T cell receptor beta chain has at least ten counts. The antigen is unknown. 5'RACE template switching generated TCR cDNA, adding a universal primer site and UMIs. TCRdb passed the 5' RACE reads through MiXCR, listing each CDR3 protein once. The sample lists 450,000 to 550,000 distinct CDR3 sequences, about a fifth occurring once. This specimen belongs to a study of T cells after yellow fever vaccination. General study points: Most clones from primary vaccination resurfaced after the booster (about 95% CD4, more than 75% CD8).

CDR3 length: 15 amino acids. Germline V gene data show CDR1 as MNHEY and CDR2 as SVGAGI. With 0 bases removed from V and 4 bases from J, the gap between germline ends came to 12 bases. This specimen consisted of PBMCs, obtained 21 days after the first yellow fever vaccination. The source of this sequence is a man between 18 and 35 years old who received the YFV17D yellow fever vaccine. This chain uses TRBV6-5 with TRBJ1-1; D might be TRBD1 (6 bases). For the CDR3, the DNA is TGTGCCAGCAGTTACTCGGGGACAACGACCACTGAAGCTTTCTTT. This gives the protein CASSYSGTTTTEAFF.